This record covers a single T cell receptor beta chain. The antigen this receptor binds is unknown. There are no base qualities to consult, and no much larger clone falls within one base. The data were obtained in a study of shared clonotypes between healthy human individuals (dated by TCRdb to 2018 to 2020). General notes on the study: A few men and two women, aged 18 to 49 years, made up the cohort. Different laboratories and diverse techniques were used to prepare libraries and sequence TCR repertoires, to increase sequencing depth and limit assay-specific biases. Per donor, three plates each were used for CD4 naive and CD4 memory, two for CD8 naive, and one for CD8 memory. Each donor's leukapheresis produced roughly between roughly 0.85 and 9.5 billion PBMCs. The study deeply sequenced blood TCR repertoires of about 5 healthy adults to estimate repertoire size and the extent of clonotype sharing between individuals.

Study-wide findings and limitations: About 5% of naive CD4, roughly 3.6% of naive CD8, about 2.1% of memory CD4, and approximately 0.39% of memory CD8 clonotypes were shared across a few donors. Compared with non-shared clonotypes, clonotypes shared by all four sorted-subset donors had higher generation probabilities. Because the study included a small number of donors, the genetic and exposure-history diversity represented was limited. Based on pairwise subsampling, the degree of clonotype sharing among donors was expected to be affected by sequencing depth. Naive subsets generally had larger estimated clonotype richness than memory subsets. Sampling was limited to blood, and TCR repertoires in tissue likely differ from TCR repertoires in blood. Even with the large sequencing depth, rarefaction of the sorted-subset datasets indicated that sequencing was incomplete.

TCR CDR3 regions were amplified from genomic DNA by multiplex PCR using the deep immunoSEQ assay. For each cell subset, the extracted genomic DNA was distributed evenly across all wells of several immunoSEQ 96-well plates, and each plate served as one replicate. For sorted subsets, roughly 200 ng genomic DNA, equal to about 30,000 T cell genomes, was loaded into each replicate PCR. Purified libraries were measured with a Qubit 3.0 fluorometer, size-checked on a Bioanalyzer 2100, and measured again with the KAPA Library Quantification kit. A separate single-read 150-cycle Illumina NextSeq 550 flow cell was used to sequence each immunoSEQ 96-well plate. The authors processed their data as follows. Because only junctional sequences without quality scores were contained in the immunoSEQ output, filtering matching that applied to full-length reads could not be performed. To assign V/J genes and CDR3, sequences were annotated against IMGT germline references using PyIR, a Python wrapper for IgBLAST v1.9. Reads were filtered out if the reads had weak V/J assignments (E-value above 1e-6), no CDR3, stop codons, out-of-frame junctions, or ambiguous translated residues. A V3J clonotype was defined by an identical inferred V gene, J gene, and CDR3 amino acid sequence. Percentage overlap between repertoires was computed as shared unique clonotypes divided by the size of the smaller repertoire. Richness of each repertoire was evaluated using RTK rarefaction, the Chao1 estimator, and Recon v2.1 estimates of unobserved clonotypes. For all TCRbeta clonotypes obtained by the gDNA method from several donors, generation probabilities were computed with OLGA. TCRdb obtained this table from immuneACCESS and retained in-frame rearrangements with V and J assigned. These tables miss some clones; where compared with another copy, unresolved V genes account for less than half of the shortfall, and the remainder is unexplained. D and trimming were read from the DNA, whereas the V and J calls and clone size are those reported in that table. In this sample the table shows about 610,000 clones, around 96% of which occur a single time. The ten largest clonotypes hold less than 0.12% of the sample.

Reading from cysteine to phenylalanine, the CDR3 counts 20 amino acids. Of all the DNA, just the CDR3 is kept, 60 bases in frame from base 1. Taken from the germline V gene, the CDR1 and CDR2 loops are LGHNA and YNFKEQ. V is trimmed back by 2 bases and J by 1 base, and the junction contains 14 bases that no gene match accounts for. CD8 naive samples were CD45RO-negative cells positively selected for CCR7, giving a CD45RA+CCR7+ population that excluded TemRA cells. The donors were healthy, HIV-negative adults who had no recently reported acute infections or vaccinations. Only Caucasian adults living in Nashville, Tennessee, USA were represented among the donors. Blood was obtained by leukapheresis, after which PBMCs were separated by Ficoll-Histopaque density gradient centrifugation and cryopreserved in liquid nitrogen vapor phase. Purity and quantity of every magnetically sorted T cell population were checked by analytical flow cytometry. Each sorted fraction had its genomic DNA isolated and then quantified by UV absorbance on a Nanodrop 2000c.

The rearrangement joined TRBV4-2 to TRBJ2-2, with 9 middle bases fitting TRBD2. The receptor comes from a woman between 25 and 40 years old in good health. Material for sequencing was naive CD8+ T cells sorted from blood. In light of the paper, this sample's cell subset or site label describes: CD45RA+CCR7+. The DNA sequence reads TGTGCCAGCAGCCAACATCTCGGAGGTAGCGGGAGATGGAACACCGGGGAGCTGTTTTTT. Its coded protein is CASSQHLGGSGRWNTGELFF.